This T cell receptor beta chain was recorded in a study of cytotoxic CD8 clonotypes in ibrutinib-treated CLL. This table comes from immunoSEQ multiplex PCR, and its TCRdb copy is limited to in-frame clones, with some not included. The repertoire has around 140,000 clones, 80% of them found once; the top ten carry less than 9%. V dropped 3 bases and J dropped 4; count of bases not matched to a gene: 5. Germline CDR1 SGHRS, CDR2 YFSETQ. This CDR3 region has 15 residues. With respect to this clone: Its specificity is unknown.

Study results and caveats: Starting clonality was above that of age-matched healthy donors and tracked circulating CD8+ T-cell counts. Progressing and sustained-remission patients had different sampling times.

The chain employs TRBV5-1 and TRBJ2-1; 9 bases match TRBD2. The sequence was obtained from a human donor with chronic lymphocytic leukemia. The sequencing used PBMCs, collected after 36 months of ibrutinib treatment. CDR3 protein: CASSSSGRSYNEQFF. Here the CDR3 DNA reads TGCGCCAGCAGCTCGAGCGGGAGGTCTTACAATGAGCAGTTCTTC. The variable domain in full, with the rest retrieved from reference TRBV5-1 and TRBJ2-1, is KAGVTQTPRYLIKTRGQQVTLSCSPISGHRSVSWYQQTPGQGLQFLFEYFSETQRNKGNFPGRFSGRQFSNSRSEMNVSTLELGDSALYLCASSSSGRSYNEQFFGPGTRLTVL.